A single sample gave rise to the 21 T cell receptor beta chains below, sequenced in a study of blood T cell repertoires in COVID-19. Here immunoSEQ multiplex PCR was the method, and the copy in TCRdb shows in-frame clones only, minus some. Of 75,000 to 90,000 clones in the sample, 90% are singletons; the top ten hold 6.7%. Sequencing was performed on peripheral blood. These receptors were obtained from a man aged 18 to 29 with COVID-19, enrolled during active disease.

V and J are TRBV11-2 and TRBJ1-2; D is ambiguous. This CDR3 spans 15 amino acids. From germline, CDR1 is SGHAT and CDR2 FQNNGV. Trimming took off 1 base at V and 5 bases at J, with 14 bases between the two ends. The CDR3 nucleotides read TGTGCCAGCAGCTTAGGGGGTTCGGCGGGGTATGGCTACACCTTC. This gives the protein CASSLGGSAGYGYTF. The variable domain in full, with the rest retrieved from reference TRBV11-2 and TRBJ1-2, is EAGVAQSPRYKIIEKRQSVAFWCNPISGHATLYWYQQILGQGPKLLIQFQNNGVVDDSQLPKDRFSAERLKGVDSTLKIQPAKLEDSAVYLCASSLGGSAGYGYTFGSGTRLTVV.

V usage is TRBV5-6 and J usage is TRBJ2-5, with D possibly TRBD2 on 5 matching bases. With 3 bases removed from V and 4 bases from J, the gap between germline ends came to 13 bases. The V gene's germline CDR1 is SGHDT and CDR2 YYEEEE. The CDR3 is made up of 14 amino acids. The CDR3 region has the DNA TGTGCCAGCAGCTCCCGGGAATTCGGAGAGACCCAGTACTTC. This translates into CASSSREFGETQYF.

CDR3 bases: TGTGCCAGCAGCCTATGGACTAGCTATGACGAGCAGTACTTC. Protein sequence: CASSLWTSYDEQYF. V and J are TRBV13 and TRBJ2-7, with 8 bases that match TRBD2. Germline lookup yields CDR1 PRHDT and CDR2 FYEKMQ (reference sequence). This CDR3 is 14 amino acids long. J gave up 5 bases and V 5 bases, and 8 bases lay outside the gene matches.

The DNA for the CDR3 is TGTGCCAGCAGCATAGGACAGAGCACCGGGGAGCTGTTTTTT. Encoded protein: CASSIGQSTGELFF. This chain uses TRBV7-9 with TRBJ2-2, with TRBD1 as a possible D gene (6 bases). This CDR3 region has 14 residues. V was clipped by 5 bases and J by 4 bases, with 11 bases between them. Looked up from germline, CDR1 is SEHNR and CDR2 is FQNEAQ (reference sequence).

This chain uses TRBV24-1 with TRBJ2-1; 7 bases align to TRBD2. V lost 6 bases to trimming and J lost 4 bases; unmatched junction nucleotides: 5. The germline gives CDR1 KGHDR, CDR2 SFDVKD. The CDR3 runs 14 residues. The CDR3 DNA reads TGTGCCACCAGTAACCCTAGCGGTTACAATGAGCAGTTCTTC. Translation: CATSNPSGYNEQFF.

The chain couples TRBV10-3 to TRBJ2-3, with TRBD1 matching over 7 bases. The V gene's germline CDR1 is ENHRY and CDR2 SYGVKD. V gave up 8 bases and J gave up 6 bases; unmatched junction bases: 8. The CDR3 sequence is 13 residues long. The CDR3 DNA is TGTGCCATCTGGAGACAGGGCAGGGATACGCAGTATTTT. This translates into CAIWRQGRDTQYF.

The chain recombines TRBV6-5 with TRBJ2-1; the D is unclear. Trimming left V 4 bases short and J 6 bases short, with 7 bases between. Germline loops: CDR1 MNHEY, CDR2 SVGAGI. The CDR3 has 12 residues. CDR3 region: CASSSRSNEQFF. The CDR3 nucleotides read TGTGCCAGCAGTTCTAGGTCCAATGAGCAGTTCTTC.

This chain links TRBV11-3 with TRBJ2-2, with 7 bases lining up with TRBD2. CDR1 and CDR2 (germline): SGHNT, YENEEA. There are 15 residues in the CDR3. V dropped 0 bases and J dropped 6; count of bases not matched to a gene: 4. The CDR3 reads CASSLDGTISGELFF. The CDR3 bases are TGTGCCAGCAGCTTAGATGGGACTATTTCCGGGGAGCTGTTTTTT.

This clone was recorded only once. The chain uses TRBV7-9 and TRBJ1-2; no clear D gene. Germline lookup yields CDR1 SEHNR and CDR2 FQNEAQ (reference sequence). V gave up 2 bases and J gave up 4 bases, with 14 bases separating them. This CDR3 spans 15 amino acids. CDR3 sequence (DNA): TGTGCCAGCAGCTTAACTCTATCCCCACCCTATGGCTACACCTTC. This encodes CASSLTLSPPYGYTF.

The V and J genes are TRBV28 and TRBJ1-6; a weak D match, TRBD1 (5 bases). Trimming removed 1 base from V and 4 bases from J, with 11 bases in between. The CDR3 runs 16 residues. CDR1 MDHEN and CDR2 SYDVKM come from the germline V gene. The CDR3 reads CASSLLGGGYNSPLHF. CDR3 sequence (DNA): TGTGCCAGCAGTTTATTGGGGGGAGGGTATAATTCACCCCTCCACTTT. Together with reference TRBV28 and TRBJ1-6, the CDR3 gives the full variable domain: DVKVTQSSRYLVKRTGEKVFLECVQDMDHENMFWYRQDPGLGLRLIYFSYDVKMKEKGDIPEGYSVSREKKERFSLILESASTNQTSMYLCASSLLGGGYNSPLHFGNGTRLTVT.

This sequence joins TRBV5-1 and TRBJ2-7; 9 nucleotides agree with TRBD2. The V segment lost 5 bases and the J segment 1 base; nucleotides outside the gene matches: 4. The CDR3 has 14 residues. Germline CDR1 and CDR2: SGHRS and YFSETQ. The CDR3 spells CASRTAGGSYEQYF. The CDR3 DNA reads as TGCGCCAGCAGGACAGCGGGAGGTTCCTACGAGCAGTACTTC.

The chain joins TRBV24-1 to TRBJ2-2; 10 positions match TRBD1. The CDR3 is 18 amino acids. Unmatched junction bases numbered 12, after V lost 4 bases and J lost 5 bases. Germline values: CDR1 KGHDR, CDR2 SFDVKD. In DNA, the CDR3 is TGTGCCACCAGTGACCCACGACAGGGGGCGCTTCGAACCGGGGAGCTGTTTTTT. Translating gives CATSDPRQGALRTGELFF.

The V gene is TRBV27, the J gene TRBJ2-7, with TRBD1 identical over 10 bases. V lost 2 bases to trimming and J lost 2 bases; unmatched junction nucleotides: 0. The germline CDR1 and CDR2 sequences are MNHEY and SMNVEV (reference sequence). This CDR3 comprises 14 residues. This chain's CDR3 is CASSLGTGAYEQYF. The CDR3 DNA sequence: TGTGCCAGCAGTTTAGGGACAGGGGCCTACGAGCAGTACTTC.

The rearrangement uses TRBV5-4 and TRBJ2-3; 9 nucleotides agree with TRBD2. Germline loops: CDR1 SGHNT, CDR2 YYREEE (reference sequence). This CDR3 has 14 amino acids. The J segment lost 4 bases and the V segment lost 3 bases, leaving 3 bases of the junction unmatched. CDR3 sequence reads: CASSSAGGPDTQYF. As DNA, the CDR3 is TGTGCCAGCAGCTCAGCGGGAGGCCCAGATACGCAGTATTTT.

This chain uses TRBV10-3 with TRBJ2-2; D may be TRBD2 (6 bases). The germline V gene has CDR1 ENHRY and CDR2 SYGVKD. The CDR3 consists of 14 residues. With 4 bases removed from V and 6 bases from J, the gap between germline ends came to 12 bases. This chain's CDR3 is CAISAGLDAGELFF. CDR3 DNA: TGTGCCATCAGTGCGGGACTGGATGCCGGGGAGCTGTTTTTT.

The chain links TRBV9 to TRBJ1-1, with D possibly matching TRBD1 (5 bases). The length of the CDR3 is 15 residues. Germline assignment: CDR1 SGDLS and CDR2 YYNGEE. Trimming pared 4 bases from V and 3 bases from J, leaving 16 bases between. The chain's CDR3 is CASSPRQGVDTEAFF. The CDR3 coding sequence is TGTGCCAGCAGCCCTCGGCAGGGTGTCGACACTGAAGCTTTCTTT.

The V and J genes are TRBV10-3 and TRBJ2-2; 12 bases fit TRBD2. The CDR3 extends over 17 amino acids. Germline-derived CDR1 and CDR2 are ENHRY and SYGVKD. The J segment lost 5 bases and the V segment lost 6 bases, leaving 10 bases of the junction unmatched. The CDR3 loop reads CAISASGRARSTGELFF. The DNA for the CDR3 is TGTGCCATCAGCGCTAGCGGGAGGGCCCGGTCGACCGGGGAGCTGTTTTTT.

The chain carries TRBV19 and TRBJ1-6; weak D call: TRBD1 (6 bases). The CDR3 is 17 amino acids. V was trimmed by 1 base and J by 9 bases, leaving 19 bases between them. CDR1 and CDR2 from the germline V gene are LNHDA and SQIVND (reference sequence). CDR3 coding DNA: TGTGCCAGTAGTATAGCTCTTCCCAGCGGGGGCGTTTCACCCCTCCACTTT. Its protein is CASSIALPSGGVSPLHF.

The chain employs TRBV28 and TRBJ2-1; 11 nucleotides agree with TRBD2. The V segment lost 6 bases and the J segment 6 bases; nucleotides outside the gene matches: 7. The germline V gene has CDR1 MDHEN and CDR2 SYDVKM. CDR3 length: 15 amino acids. Here the CDR3 DNA reads TGTGCCAGCAGCGCACTGACTAGCGGGATCAATGAGCAGTTCTTC. Amino acid sequence: CASSALTSGINEQFF.

The J gene is TRBJ2-1, the V gene TRBV7-9; D call uncertain. V dropped 7 bases and J dropped 10 bases, with 11 bases sitting between them. CDR3 size: 11 residues. CDR1 and CDR2 from the germline V gene are SEHNR and FQNEAQ (reference sequence). In nucleotides, the CDR3 is TGTGCCAGCACCATCTCCCCCGAGCAGTTCTTC. Amino acids: CASTISPEQFF.

This chain links TRBV5-1 with TRBJ1-6, with D maybe TRBD1 (6 bases). V lost 0 bases and J 5 bases, leaving 12 bases between the germline ends. Germline lookup yields CDR1 SGHRS and CDR2 YFSETQ. The CDR3 sequence is 16 residues long. CDR3 sequence reads: CASSLEGTPNNSPLHF. The DNA for the CDR3 is TGCGCCAGCAGCTTGGAGGGGACACCAAATAATTCACCCCTCCACTTT.